One and the same sample provided the 4 T cell receptor beta chains below, sequenced in a study of T-cell memory formation after mild COVID-19. TCRdb ran MiXCR on the 5' RACE reads and lists one entry per CDR3 protein. The profile shows over 150,000 distinct CDR3 sequences, roughly 18% of them singletons. Material for sequencing was PBMCs or a T cell subset sorted from them (not recorded which). The receptors stem from a man younger than 30 who had mild COVID-19 (a few samples of this study predate the infection). Cell type and time point are not known.

This chain links TRBV12-3 or TRBV12-4 with TRBJ1-1; no clear D gene. The CDR3 has 12 residues. With 1 base removed from V and 10 bases from J, the gap between germline ends came to 10 bases. CDR3 DNA: TGTGCCAGCAGTTTAGAGGGCTTGGCAGCTTTCTTT. Translating it yields CASSLEGLAAFF.

The chain employs TRBV10-3 and TRBJ2-7; the D gene is possibly TRBD2 (6 bases). From germline, CDR1 is ENHRY and CDR2 SYGVKD. Trimming stripped 8 bases from V and 3 bases from J, with 17 bases between. The CDR3 is made up of 14 amino acids. As DNA, the CDR3 is TGTGCCATCGGGGGGACTGCGAGCGGCTACGAGCAGTACTTC. Translation gives CAIGGTASGYEQYF.

The sample holds a few counts of this clonotype. The rearrangement uses TRBV5-1 and TRBJ2-6; 7 bases are a match to TRBD1. The junction had 5 bases not matched to a gene; V was cut back by 5 bases and J by 0 bases. Germline lookup yields CDR1 SGHRS and CDR2 YFSETQ. The CDR3 sequence is 16 residues long. CDR3 amino acids: CASSKTGTSGANVLTF. CDR3 coding DNA: TGCGCCAGCAGTAAGACAGGGACCTCTGGGGCCAACGTCCTGACTTTC.

This clonotype was found once. This chain joins TRBV15 and TRBJ1-4; no reliable D call. The CDR3 loop spans 15 amino acids. Per the germline V gene, CDR1 is LNHNV and CDR2 is YYDKDF (reference sequence). Trimming removed 1 base at V and 4 bases at J, with 10 bases between. In DNA, the CDR3 is TGTGCCACCAGCAGAGTTCCGGAAATTAATGAAAAACTGTTTTTT. Protein sequence: CATSRVPEINEKLFF.